Sequencing of this T cell receptor beta chain was carried out in a study of blood T cell repertoires in COVID-19. The wider study: Sites across the United States, Italy and Spain contributed samples from acute and convalescent COVID-19. PBMCs, B-cell-depleted T cells, or T cells were the source of the cDNA or gDNA that made up the material.

Authors' data handling: Amplification of reference gene primers provided the estimated nucleated cell counts. Assay: immunoSEQ multiplex PCR; the TCRdb copy retains only in-frame clones and omits some. Clonal size and the V and J genes are those of that table, whereas D and trimming came from the DNA. This sample has about 230,000 clones, with approximately 84% found just once. The CDR3 has 15 residues. The receptor's source is a man in his fifties or sixties with active or convalescent COVID-19. The sample taken for sequencing was peripheral blood. The rearrangement joins TRBV21-1 to TRBJ1-4; the DNA was not used to check the table's D call, TRBD1. TRBV21-1 corresponds to a pseudogene. Here the CDR3 reads CASISGQGACEKLFF. The CDR3 nucleotides are TGTGCCAGCATCTCGGGACAGGGGGCTTGTGAAAAACTGTTTTTT.